This TCR beta chain originates from a study of T cells expressing NK-cell markers. Study-wide context: With respect to HCMV, most of the eight sequenced donors were seropositive, and one was seronegative.

CDR1 is LGHNA and CDR2 is YNFKEQ in the germline V gene. There are 15 residues in the CDR3. TCRdb reanalyzed the 5' RACE reads and collapses them to one entry per CDR3 protein, without DNA. The sample includes 500,000 or so distinct CDR3 sequences. The chain uses TRBV4-2 and TRBJ2-7; TCRdb names TRBD2, which stays unverified in the absence of DNA. This clonotype was sampled from a man aged 18 to 29 in good health. The sample was blood T cells: a sorted CD56 or NKG2C T cell subset, CD4+ or CD8+ T cells, or bulk PBMC T cells (not recorded which). CDR3 in amino acids: CASSQAGTTALEQYF.